This is a list of T cell receptor beta chains from one sample in a study of blood T cell repertoires in COVID-19. Method: immunoSEQ multiplex PCR; TCRdb's copy keeps in-frame clones and lacks some. The data hold around 150,000 clones, with approximately 88% observed a single time. Sequencing was performed on peripheral blood. The receptors originated from a woman aged 60-75 years who had recovered from COVID-19. Both conserved end residues are part of each CDR3. The D gene is left open where the match is weak. Expanded clones get a size class; other rows say once, few or many, or leave the size out.

clone size | D gene | J gene | CDR3 length | V gene | CDR3 DNA | CDR3 protein
few | TRBD1 | TRBJ1-2 | 16 | TRBV9 | TGTGCCAGCAGCGTAGGAATGGACAGGATACCCTATGGCTACACCTTC | CASSVGMDRIPYGYTF
- | TRBD1 | TRBJ2-3 | 15 | TRBV5-1 | TGCGCCAGCAGCGTGGGACAGGGTAACGCAGATACGCAGTATTTT | CASSVGQGNADTQYF
- | - | TRBJ1-2 | 16 | TRBV6-2/TRBV6-3 | TGTGCCAGCAGTTACTCGAGCACGGGCGGAGGGCGAGGCTACACCTTC | CASSYSSTGGGRGYTF
- | TRBD2 | TRBJ2-1 | 17 | TRBV2 | TGTGCCAGCAGCCCCATCCGACTAGCGGGGGGCTACAATGAGCAGTTCTTC | CASSPIRLAGGYNEQFF
- | TRBD2 | TRBJ2-5 | 16 | TRBV5-1 | TGCGCCAGCAGCTTGCGACTAGCGGGGGGACAAGAGACCCAGTACTTC | CASSLRLAGGQETQYF
- | - | TRBJ2-5 | 13 | TRBV7-9 | TGTGCCAGCAGCTTACCCGGGGTAGAGACCCAGTACTTC | CASSLPGVETQYF
- | TRBD1 | TRBJ2-5 | 17 | TRBV9 | TGTGCCAGCAGCGTAGGGGGGACAGGGTCTTTAGAAGAGACCCAGTACTTC | CASSVGGTGSLEETQYF
- | - | TRBJ2-1 | 16 | TRBV18 | TGTGCCAGCTCACCGCAGGAGGGCGCTGGCTACAATGAGCAGTTCTTC | CASSPQEGAGYNEQFF
- | - | TRBJ2-7 | 15 | TRBV4-2 | TGTGCCAGCAGCCAGACGGACAGCATGGGGTACGAGCAGTACTTC | CASSQTDSMGYEQYF
- | - | TRBJ2-2 | 14 | TRBV9 | TGTGCCAGCAGCGCGAAGGGGGGGACCGGGGAGCTGTTTTTT | CASSAKGGTGELFF
- | - | TRBJ2-3 | 15 | TRBV7-2 | TGTGCCAGCAGCGAGAACAGGGTCGGCACAGATACGCAGTATTTT | CASSENRVGTDTQYF
- | TRBD1 | TRBJ2-6 | 15 | TRBV19 | TGTGCCAGTAGGGTGGGGACAGCTGGGGCCAACGTCCTGACTTTC | CASRVGTAGANVLTF